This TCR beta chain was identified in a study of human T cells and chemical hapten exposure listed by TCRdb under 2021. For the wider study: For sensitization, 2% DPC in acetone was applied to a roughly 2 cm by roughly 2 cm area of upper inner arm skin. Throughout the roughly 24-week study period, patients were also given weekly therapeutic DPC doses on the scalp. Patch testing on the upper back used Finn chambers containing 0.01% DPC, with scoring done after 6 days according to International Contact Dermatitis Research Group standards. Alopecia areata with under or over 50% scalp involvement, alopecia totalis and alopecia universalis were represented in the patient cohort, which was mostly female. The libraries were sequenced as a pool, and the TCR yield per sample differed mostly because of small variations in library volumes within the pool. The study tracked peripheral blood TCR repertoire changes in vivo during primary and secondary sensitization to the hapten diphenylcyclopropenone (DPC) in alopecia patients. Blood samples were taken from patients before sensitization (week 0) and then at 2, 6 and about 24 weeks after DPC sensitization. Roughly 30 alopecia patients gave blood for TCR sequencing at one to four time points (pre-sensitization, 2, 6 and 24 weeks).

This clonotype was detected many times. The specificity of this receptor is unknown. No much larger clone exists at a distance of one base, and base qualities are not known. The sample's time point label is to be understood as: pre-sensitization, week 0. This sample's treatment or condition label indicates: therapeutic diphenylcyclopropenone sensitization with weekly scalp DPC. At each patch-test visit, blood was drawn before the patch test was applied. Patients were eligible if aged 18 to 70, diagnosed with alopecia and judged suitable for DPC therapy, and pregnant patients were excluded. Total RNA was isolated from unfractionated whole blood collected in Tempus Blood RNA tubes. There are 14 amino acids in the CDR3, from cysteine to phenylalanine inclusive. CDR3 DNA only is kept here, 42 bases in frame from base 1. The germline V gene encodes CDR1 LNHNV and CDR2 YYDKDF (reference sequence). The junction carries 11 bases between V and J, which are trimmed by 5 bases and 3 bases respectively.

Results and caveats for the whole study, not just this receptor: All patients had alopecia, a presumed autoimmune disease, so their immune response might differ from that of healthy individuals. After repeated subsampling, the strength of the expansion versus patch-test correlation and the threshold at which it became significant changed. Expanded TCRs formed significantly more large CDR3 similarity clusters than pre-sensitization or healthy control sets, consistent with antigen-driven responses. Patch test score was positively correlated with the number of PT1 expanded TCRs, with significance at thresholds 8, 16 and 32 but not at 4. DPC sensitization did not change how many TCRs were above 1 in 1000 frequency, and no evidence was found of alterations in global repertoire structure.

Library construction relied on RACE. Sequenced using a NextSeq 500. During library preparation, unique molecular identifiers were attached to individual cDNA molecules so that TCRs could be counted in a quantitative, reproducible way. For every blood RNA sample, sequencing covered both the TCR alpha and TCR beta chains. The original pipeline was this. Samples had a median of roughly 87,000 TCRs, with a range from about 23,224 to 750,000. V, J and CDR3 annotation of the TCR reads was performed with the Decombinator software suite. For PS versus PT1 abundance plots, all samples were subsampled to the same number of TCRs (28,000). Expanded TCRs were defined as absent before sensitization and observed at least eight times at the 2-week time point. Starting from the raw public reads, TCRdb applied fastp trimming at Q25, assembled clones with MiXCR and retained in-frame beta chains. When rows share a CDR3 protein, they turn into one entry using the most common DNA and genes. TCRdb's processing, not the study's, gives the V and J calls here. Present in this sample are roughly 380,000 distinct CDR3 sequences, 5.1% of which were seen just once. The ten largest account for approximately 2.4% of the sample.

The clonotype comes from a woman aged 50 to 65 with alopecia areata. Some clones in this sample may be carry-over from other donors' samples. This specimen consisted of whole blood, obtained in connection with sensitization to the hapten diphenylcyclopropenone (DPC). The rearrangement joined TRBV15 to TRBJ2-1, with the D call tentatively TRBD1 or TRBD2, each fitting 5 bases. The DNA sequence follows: TGTGCCACCAGCGACAGAGGGAGCTACAATGAGCAGTTCTTC. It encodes CATSDRGSYNEQFF.